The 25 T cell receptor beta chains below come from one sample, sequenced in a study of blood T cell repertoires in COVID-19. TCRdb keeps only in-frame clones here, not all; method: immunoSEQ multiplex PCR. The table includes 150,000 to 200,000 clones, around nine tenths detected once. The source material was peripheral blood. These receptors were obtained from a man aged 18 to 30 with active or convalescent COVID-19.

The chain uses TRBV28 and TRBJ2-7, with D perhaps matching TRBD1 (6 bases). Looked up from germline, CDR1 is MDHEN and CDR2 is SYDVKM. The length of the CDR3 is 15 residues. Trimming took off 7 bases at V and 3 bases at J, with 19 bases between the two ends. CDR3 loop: CASKLSRTARYEQYF. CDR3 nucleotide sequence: TGTGCCAGCAAATTGTCCCGGACAGCCCGCTACGAGCAGTACTTC. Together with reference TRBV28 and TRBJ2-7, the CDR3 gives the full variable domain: DVKVTQSSRYLVKRTGEKVFLECVQDMDHENMFWYRQDPGLGLRLIYFSYDVKMKEKGDIPEGYSVSREKKERFSLILESASTNQTSMYLCASKLSRTARYEQYFGPGTRLTVT.

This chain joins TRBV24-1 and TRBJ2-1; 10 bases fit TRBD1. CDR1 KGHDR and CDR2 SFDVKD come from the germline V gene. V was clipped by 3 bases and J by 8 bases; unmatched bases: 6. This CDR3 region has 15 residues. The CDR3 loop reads CATSDPGTGAHEQFF. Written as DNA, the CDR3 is TGTGCCACCAGTGATCCCGGGACAGGGGCCCATGAGCAGTTCTTC.

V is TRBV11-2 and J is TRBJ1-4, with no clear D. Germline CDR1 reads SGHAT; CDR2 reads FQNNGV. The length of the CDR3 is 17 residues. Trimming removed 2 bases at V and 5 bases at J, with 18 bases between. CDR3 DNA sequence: TGTGCCAGCAGCTTACTTCGGACCGGCCGGGAAAATGAAAAACTGTTTTTT. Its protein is CASSLLRTGRENEKLFF. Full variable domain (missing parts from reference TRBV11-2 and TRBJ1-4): EAGVAQSPRYKIIEKRQSVAFWCNPISGHATLYWYQQILGQGPKLLIQFQNNGVVDDSQLPKDRFSAERLKGVDSTLKIQPAKLEDSAVYLCASSLLRTGRENEKLFFGSGTQLSVL.

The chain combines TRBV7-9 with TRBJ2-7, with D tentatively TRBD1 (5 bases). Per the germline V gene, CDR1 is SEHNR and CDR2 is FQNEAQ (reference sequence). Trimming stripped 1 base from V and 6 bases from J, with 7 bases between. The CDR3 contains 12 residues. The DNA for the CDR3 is TGTGCCAGCAGCTTAGTAGGGGCCGAGCAGTACTTC. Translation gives CASSLVGAEQYF.

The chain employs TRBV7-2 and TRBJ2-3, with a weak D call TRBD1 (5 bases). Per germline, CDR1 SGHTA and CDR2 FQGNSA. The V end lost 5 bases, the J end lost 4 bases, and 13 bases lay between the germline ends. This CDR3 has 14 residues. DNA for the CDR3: TGTGCCAGCAGCCCCCAGGGTTGGTCAGATACGCAGTATTTT. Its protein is CASSPQGWSDTQYF.

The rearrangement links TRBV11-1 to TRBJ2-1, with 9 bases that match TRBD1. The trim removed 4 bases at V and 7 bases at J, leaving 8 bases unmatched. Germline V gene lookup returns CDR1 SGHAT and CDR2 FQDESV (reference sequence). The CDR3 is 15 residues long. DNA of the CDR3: TGTGCCAGCAGCTACCCACAGGGGGCGGCAAATGAGCAGTTCTTC. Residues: CASSYPQGAANEQFF.

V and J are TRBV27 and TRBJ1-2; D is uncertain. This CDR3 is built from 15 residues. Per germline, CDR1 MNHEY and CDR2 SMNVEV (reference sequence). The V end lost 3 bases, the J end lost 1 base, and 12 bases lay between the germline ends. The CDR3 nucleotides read TGTGCCAGCAGTTTCCGTCAGGTCGGTAACTATGGCTACACCTTC. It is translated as CASSFRQVGNYGYTF.

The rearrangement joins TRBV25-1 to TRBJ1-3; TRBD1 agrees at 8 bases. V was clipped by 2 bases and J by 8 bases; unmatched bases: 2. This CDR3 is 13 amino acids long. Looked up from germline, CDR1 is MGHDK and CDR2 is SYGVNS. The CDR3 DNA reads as TGTGCCAGCAGTGAAGACAGGGGATACACCATATATTTT. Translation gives CASSEDRGYTIYF.

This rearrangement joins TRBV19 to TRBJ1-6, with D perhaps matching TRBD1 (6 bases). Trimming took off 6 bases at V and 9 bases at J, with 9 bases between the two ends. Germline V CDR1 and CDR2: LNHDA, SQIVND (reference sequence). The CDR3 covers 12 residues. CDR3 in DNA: TGTGCCAGTAGACAGGGAACTTCACCCCTCCACTTT. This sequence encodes CASRQGTSPLHF.

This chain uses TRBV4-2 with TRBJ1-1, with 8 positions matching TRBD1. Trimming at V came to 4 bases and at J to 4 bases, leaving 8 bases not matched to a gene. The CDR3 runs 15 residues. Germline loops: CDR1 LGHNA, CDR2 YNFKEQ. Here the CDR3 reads CASSLDRGRPTEAFF. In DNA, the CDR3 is TGTGCCAGCAGCCTCGACAGGGGTAGACCCACTGAAGCTTTCTTT.

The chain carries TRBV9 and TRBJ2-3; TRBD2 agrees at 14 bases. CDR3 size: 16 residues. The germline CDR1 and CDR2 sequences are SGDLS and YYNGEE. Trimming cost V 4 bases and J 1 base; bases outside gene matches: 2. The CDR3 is CASSTGLAGGTDTQYF. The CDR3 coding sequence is TGTGCCAGCAGCACGGGACTAGCGGGAGGCACAGATACGCAGTATTTT.

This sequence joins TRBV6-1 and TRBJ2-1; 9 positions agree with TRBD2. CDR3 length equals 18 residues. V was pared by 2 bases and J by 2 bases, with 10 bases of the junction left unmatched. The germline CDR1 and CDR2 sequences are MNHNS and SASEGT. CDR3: CASSESAGGTSPYNEQFF. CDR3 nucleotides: TGTGCCAGCAGTGAATCGGCGGGGGGGACCAGCCCCTACAATGAGCAGTTCTTC.

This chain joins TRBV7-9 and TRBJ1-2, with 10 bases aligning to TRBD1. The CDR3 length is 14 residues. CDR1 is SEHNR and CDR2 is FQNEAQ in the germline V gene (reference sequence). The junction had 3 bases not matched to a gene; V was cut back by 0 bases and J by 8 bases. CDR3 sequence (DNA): TGTGCCAGCAGCTTAGCGGGGACAGGGGACGGCTACACCTTC. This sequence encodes CASSLAGTGDGYTF.

The CDR3 sequence: CASSPTGGASEKLFF. The CDR3 DNA sequence: TGTGCCAGCAGTCCGACAGGGGGCGCGAGTGAAAAACTGTTTTTT. This chain uses TRBV28 with TRBJ1-4; TRBD1 matches at 10 bases. The CDR3 totals 15 residues. Germline trimming cut 5 bases from V and 7 bases from J; bases unmatched to any gene: 7. Germline CDR1 is MDHEN and CDR2 is SYDVKM.

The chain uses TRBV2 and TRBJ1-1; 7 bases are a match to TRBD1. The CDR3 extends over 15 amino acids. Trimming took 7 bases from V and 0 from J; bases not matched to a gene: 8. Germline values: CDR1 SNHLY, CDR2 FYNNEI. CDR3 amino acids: CASTDRVSVNTEAFF. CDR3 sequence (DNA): TGTGCCAGCACCGACAGGGTATCGGTGAACACTGAAGCTTTCTTT.

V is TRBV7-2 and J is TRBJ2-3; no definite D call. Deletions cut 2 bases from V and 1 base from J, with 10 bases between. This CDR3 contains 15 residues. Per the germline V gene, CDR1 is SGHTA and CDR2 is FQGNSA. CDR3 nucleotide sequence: TGTGCCAGCAGCTTAAATAGCCCCGGCACAGATACGCAGTATTTT. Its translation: CASSLNSPGTDTQYF.

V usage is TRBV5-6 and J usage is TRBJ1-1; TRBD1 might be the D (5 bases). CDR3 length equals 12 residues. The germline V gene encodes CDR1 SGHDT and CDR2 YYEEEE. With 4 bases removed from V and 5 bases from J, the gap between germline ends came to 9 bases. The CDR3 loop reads CASSGGGTEAFF. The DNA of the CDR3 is TGTGCCAGCAGCGGGGGAGGGACTGAAGCTTTCTTT.

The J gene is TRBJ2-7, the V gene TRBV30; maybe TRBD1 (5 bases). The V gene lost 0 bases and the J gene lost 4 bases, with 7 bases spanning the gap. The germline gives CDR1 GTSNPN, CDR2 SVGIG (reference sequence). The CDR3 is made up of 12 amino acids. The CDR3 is CAWSVRQYEQYF. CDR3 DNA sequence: TGTGCCTGGAGTGTACGACAGTACGAGCAGTACTTC.

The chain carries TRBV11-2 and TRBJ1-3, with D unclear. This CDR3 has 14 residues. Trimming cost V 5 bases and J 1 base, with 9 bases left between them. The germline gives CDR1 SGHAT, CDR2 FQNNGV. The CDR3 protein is CASSPRHSGNTIYF. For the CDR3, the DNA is TGTGCCAGCAGCCCCCGACATTCTGGAAACACCATATATTTT.

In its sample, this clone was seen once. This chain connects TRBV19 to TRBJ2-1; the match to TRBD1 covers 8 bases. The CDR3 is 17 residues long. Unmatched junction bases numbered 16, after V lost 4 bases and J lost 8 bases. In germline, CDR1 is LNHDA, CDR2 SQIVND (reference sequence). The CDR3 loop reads CASSTPPGDRTIYEQFF. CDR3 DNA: TGTGCCAGTAGTACACCCCCTGGGGACAGGACCATATATGAGCAGTTCTTC. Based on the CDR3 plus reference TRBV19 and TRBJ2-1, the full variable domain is DGGITQSPKYLFRKEGQNVTLSCEQNLNHDAMYWYRQDPGQGLRLIYYSQIVNDFQKGDIAEGYSVSREKKESFPLTVTSAQKNPTAFYLCASSTPPGDRTIYEQFFGPGTRLTVL.

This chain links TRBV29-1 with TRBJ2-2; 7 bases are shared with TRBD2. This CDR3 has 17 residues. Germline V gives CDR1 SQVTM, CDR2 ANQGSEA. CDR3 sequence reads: CSPKNGASGLNTGELFF. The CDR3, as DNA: TGCAGTCCCAAAAATGGGGCTAGCGGATTGAACACCGGGGAGCTGTTTTTT.

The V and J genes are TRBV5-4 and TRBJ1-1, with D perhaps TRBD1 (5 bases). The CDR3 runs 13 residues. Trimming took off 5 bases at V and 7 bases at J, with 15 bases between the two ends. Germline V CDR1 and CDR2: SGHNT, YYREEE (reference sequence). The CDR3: CASSYQGGDEAFF. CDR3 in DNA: TGTGCCAGCAGTTATCAGGGAGGGGATGAAGCTTTCTTT. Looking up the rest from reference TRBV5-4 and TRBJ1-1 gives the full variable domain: ETGVTQSPTHLIKTRGQQVTLRCSSQSGHNTVSWYQQALGQGPQFIFQYYREEENGRGNFPPRFSGLQFPNYSSELNVNALELDDSALYLCASSYQGGDEAFFGQGTRLTVV.

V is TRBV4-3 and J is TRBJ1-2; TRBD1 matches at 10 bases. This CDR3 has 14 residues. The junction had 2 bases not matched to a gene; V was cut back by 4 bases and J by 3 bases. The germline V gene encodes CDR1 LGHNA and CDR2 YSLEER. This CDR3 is CASSRGTGDYGYTF. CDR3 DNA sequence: TGCGCCAGCAGCCGAGGGACAGGGGACTATGGCTACACCTTC.

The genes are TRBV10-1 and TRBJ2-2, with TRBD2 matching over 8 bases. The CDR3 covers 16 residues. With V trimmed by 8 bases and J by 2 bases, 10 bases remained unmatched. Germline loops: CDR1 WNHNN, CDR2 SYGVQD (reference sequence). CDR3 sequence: CASGITSGPNTGELFF. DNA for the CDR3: TGCGCCAGCGGAATCACTAGCGGCCCTAACACCGGGGAGCTGTTTTTT.

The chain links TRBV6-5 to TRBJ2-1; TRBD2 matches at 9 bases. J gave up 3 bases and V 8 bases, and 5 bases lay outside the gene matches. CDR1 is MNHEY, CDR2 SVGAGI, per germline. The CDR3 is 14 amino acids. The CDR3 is CASGLAGLYNEQFF. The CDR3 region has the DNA TGTGCCAGCGGCCTAGCGGGGCTCTACAATGAGCAGTTCTTC.